The sample holds a few counts of the clone carrying this TCR beta chain. From germline, CDR1 is DFQATT and CDR2 SNEGSKA (reference sequence). J gave up 5 bases and V 8 bases, and 4 bases lay outside the gene matches. The CDR3 loop spans 11 amino acids. From the reads, TCRdb called clonotypes with MiXCR, one entry per CDR3 protein. The table has some 89,000 distinct CDR3 sequences, 31% seen once. The record originates from a study of type 1 regulatory T cells. In the study overall: An in vitro protocol generated T-allo10, a Tr1-enriched, alloantigen-specific CD4 T cell product.

The clonotype comes from a human donor in good health. The sequenced material came from CD4+ T cells, either the whole sample or a sorted fraction (not recorded which). V gene TRBV20-1 combines with J gene TRBJ2-7, with 9 bases fitting TRBD1. The CDR3 is CSPGQGDEQYF. The CDR3 bases are TGCAGTCCGGGACAGGGAGACGAGCAGTACTTC.